The entry that follows covers one TCR beta chain sequence. Its matching antigen is unknown. The CDR3 totals 13 residues. CDR1 SQVTM and CDR2 ANQGSEA come from the germline V gene. Trimming at V came to 4 bases and at J to 4 bases, leaving 3 bases not matched to a gene. A universal primer site was added by template switching, and unique molecular identifiers were carried by the cDNA. Using its own MiXCR run on the 5' RACE reads, TCRdb lists one record per CDR3 protein. The table shows fewer than 900,000 distinct CDR3 sequences, with over 15% occurring only once. This record belongs to a study of identical twins. Study-wide results and limits: The study found excess low generation probability among twin-shared out-of-frame alpha sequences.

The data also belong to a second study, concerning T cells expressing NK-cell markers.

This TCR was recovered from a woman aged 18-29 years in good health. Material: PBMCs. The genes are TRBV29-1 and TRBJ2-5, with TRBD1 matching 10 bases. The CDR3 DNA is TGCAGCGTTGCGGGACAGGGGAGAGAGACCCAGTACTTC. Translation: CSVAGQGRETQYF.